The rows below give T cell receptor beta chains drawn from one sample of a study of control samples from healthy donors and cancer patients. TCRdb's table, derived via immunoSEQ multiplex PCR, lists solely in-frame clones and lacks some. The data hold some 150,000 clones, with around 95% observed a single time. The sample comprised blood. These receptors all come from a woman aged 55 to 70 in good health. The CDR3 runs from the conserved cysteine through the conserved F or W. D genes are given only for firm matches. Clone sizes are given selectively: once, few, many, or a class where the clone is expanded.

d_gene	j_gene	v_gene	abundance	CDR3nt	CDR3aa
NA	TRBJ2-3	TRBV9	NA	TGTGCCAGCAGCGTAGGTGGGTTCCCGACAGATACGCAGTATTTT	CASSVGGFPTDTQYF
NA	TRBJ1-1	TRBV6-5	NA	TGTGCCAGCAGCCTTCGAGGGACCGCTAACACTGAAGCTTTCTTT	CASSLRGTANTEAFF
TRBD2	TRBJ2-1	TRBV14	NA	TGTGCCAGCAGCTCAAGGGCCGGACTAGCTTTGGACAATGAGCAGTTCTTC	CASSSRAGLALDNEQFF
NA	TRBJ1-4	TRBV25-1	NA	TGTGCCAGCAGTCAACCCGCAACTAATGAAAAACTGTTTTTT	CASSQPATNEKLFF
NA	TRBJ1-1	TRBV5-5	NA	TGTGCCAGCAGCTTATGGGTAGGGAACGCTGAAGCTTTCTTT	CASSLWVGNAEAFF
NA	TRBJ1-2	TRBV6-1	NA	TGTGCCAGCAGTGAAGCGCTCGGTCCTCTCTGGTATGGCTACACCTTC	CASSEALGPLWYGYTF
TRBD1	TRBJ1-1	TRBV7-9	NA	TGTGCCAGCAGCCTTACAGGGGAGACTGAAGCTTTCTTT	CASSLTGETEAFF
NA	TRBJ1-5	TRBV6-2/TRBV6-3	NA	TGTGCCAGCAGTTACGGCTACAATCAGCCCCAGCATTTT	CASSYGYNQPQHF
NA	TRBJ1-4	TRBV30	NA	TGTGCCTGGAGGGGGGGGGCTGGTGAAAAACTGTTTTTT	CAWRGGAGEKLFF
NA	TRBJ1-3	TRBV5-1	NA	TGCGCCAGCAGGATTGGAGCTTTTGGAAACACCATATATTTT	CASRIGAFGNTIYF
NA	TRBJ1-5	TRBV7-8	NA	TGTGCCAGCAGCCTCGGGACGGAAAATCAGCCCCAGCATTTT	CASSLGTENQPQHF
NA	TRBJ1-1	TRBV12-3/TRBV12-4	NA	TGTGCCAGCAGTTTCATGAACACTGAAGCTTTCTTT	CASSFMNTEAFF
NA	TRBJ2-7	TRBV23-1	NA	TGCGCCAGCAGTCAAACCTCCTACGAGCAGTACTTC	CASSQTSYEQYF
NA	TRBJ2-5	TRBV19	NA	TGTGCCAGTAGCGGGAACAGTCAAGAGACCCAGTACTTC	CASSGNSQETQYF
TRBD1	TRBJ1-1	TRBV29-1	NA	TGCAGTGGGGGACAGGGGGAGTACACTGAAGCTTTCTTT	CSGGQGEYTEAFF
NA	TRBJ1-5	TRBV19	NA	TGTGCCAGTAGTAGGACCGGACATAGCAATCAGCCCCAGCATTTT	CASSRTGHSNQPQHF
NA	TRBJ2-2	TRBV5-1	NA	TGCGCCAGCAGCTTGGTGCGCCAGGGGATGATCATCGGGGAGCTGTTTTTT	CASSLVRQGMIIGELFF
NA	TRBJ2-7	TRBV11-3	NA	TGTGCCAGCAGCTTTACGGGACATTCCTACGAGCAGTACTTC	CASSFTGHSYEQYF
NA	TRBJ2-7	TRBV19	NA	TGTGCCAGTAGGGGCGGGTCCTCCTACGAGCAGTACTTC	CASRGGSSYEQYF
NA	TRBJ2-7	TRBV2	once	TGTGCCAGCACTGGAGAAACGGCGTCCTACGAGCAGTACTTC	CASTGETASYEQYF
NA	TRBJ2-2	TRBV7-8	NA	TGTGCCAGCAGCCCCCTTATTAACTCAGAAAACACCGGGGAGCTGTTTTTT	CASSPLINSENTGELFF
NA	TRBJ2-7	TRBV6-5	NA	TGTGCCAGCAGTTGGGAGAGCAGTTCCTACGAGCAGTACTTC	CASSWESSSYEQYF
TRBD2	TRBJ2-1	TRBV5-1	NA	TGCGCCAGCAGCCTATTGGCGCTAGCGGGGGGTCATGAGCAGTTCTTC	CASSLLALAGGHEQFF
NA	TRBJ2-5	TRBV15	few	TGTGCCACCAGCAGAGATCTGGCGCTTGGCGGGGGCTGGGGGGAGACCCAGTACTTC	CATSRDLALGGGWGETQYF
NA	TRBJ2-1	TRBV5-4	NA	TGTGCCAGCAGCTTGGCCACAGGGTCTTACAATGAGCAGTTCTTC	CASSLATGSYNEQFF
NA	TRBJ1-2	TRBV5-6	NA	TGTGCCAGCAGGGAGGAGACAGGCACACTTGCTTATGGCTACACCTTC	CASREETGTLAYGYTF
NA	TRBJ1-2	TRBV5-4	NA	TGTGCCAGCAGCTTGGTTGGGGTCCAGAACTATGGCTACACCTTC	CASSLVGVQNYGYTF
NA	TRBJ2-1	TRBV15	NA	TGTGCCACCAGCAGGACCCGGGGTTTCAATGAGCAGTTCTTC	CATSRTRGFNEQFF
NA	TRBJ2-5	TRBV5-6	NA	TGTGCCAGCAGCTTGTTGGGGGGCGAAGAGACCCAGTACTTC	CASSLLGGEETQYF
NA	TRBJ1-3	TRBV27	NA	TGTGCCAGCAGCCGAGGGGGAGTCGGAAACACCATATATTTT	CASSRGGVGNTIYF
NA	TRBJ1-1	TRBV5-5	NA	TGTGCCAGCAGCAAAACAGGGTCTGCTACTGAAGCTTTCTTT	CASSKTGSATEAFF
NA	TRBJ1-4	TRBV2	NA	TGTGCCAGCAGTGAAGCTTGGGCGGTTGAACTGTTTTTT	CASSEAWAVELFF
TRBD2	TRBJ2-1	TRBV27	NA	TGTGCCAGCAACGGGGGGTTTTTCAATGAGCAGTTCTTC	CASNGGFFNEQFF
TRBD2	TRBJ2-3	TRBV11-2	NA	TGTGCCAGCTCCGGACTAGCGGGGGGGCCAGATACGCAGTATTTT	CASSGLAGGPDTQYF
TRBD1	TRBJ1-2	TRBV6-5	NA	TGTGCCAGCAGGCTCGACGGACAGGGCACGGGCTACACCTTC	CASRLDGQGTGYTF
NA	TRBJ2-1	TRBV24-1	NA	TGTGCCACCAGTGATGCCACGAGAAGGTTCTTC	CATSDATRRFF
NA	TRBJ2-7	TRBV6-2/TRBV6-3	NA	TGTGCCAGCAGCAGGTTTTACTACGAGCAGTACTTC	CASSRFYYEQYF
NA	TRBJ1-1	TRBV18	NA	TGTGCCAGCTCCCAAGGGACACTGGGGCGGGCTGAAGCTTTCTTT	CASSQGTLGRAEAFF
NA	TRBJ2-3	TRBV27	NA	TGTGCCAGCAGTTTCTGGGCCTCAACAGATACGCAGTATTTT	CASSFWASTDTQYF
NA	TRBJ1-5	TRBV7-6	NA	TGTGCCAGCAGCTTGAGTGGCAATCAGCCCCAGCATTTT	CASSLSGNQPQHF
NA	TRBJ2-7	TRBV7-2	once	TGTGCCAGCAGCTTAGCCATACTGGGTTACGAGCAGTACTTC	CASSLAILGYEQYF
NA	TRBJ2-1	TRBV18	NA	TGTGCCAGCTCACCACCTTCAGTAGCACGCAGCTATGAGCAGTTCTTC	CASSPPSVARSYEQFF
NA	TRBJ2-3	TRBV19	NA	TGTGCCAGTAGTATAGAGGGTCCGAGGGGGTCAGGGTCAGATACGCAGTATTTT	CASSIEGPRGSGSDTQYF
NA	TRBJ1-5	TRBV3-1/TRBV3-2	NA	TGTGCCAGCAGCCAAGTCCCTGGGATCGGGCAGCCCCAGCATTTT	CASSQVPGIGQPQHF
NA	TRBJ1-5	TRBV2	NA	TGTGCCAGCAGTCGCGGGACGGAACGCAATCAGCCCCAGCATTTT	CASSRGTERNQPQHF
TRBD1	TRBJ2-7	TRBV5-6	few	TGTGCCAGCATCCGACAGGGGGGTTACGAGCAGTACTTC	CASIRQGGYEQYF
NA	TRBJ2-1	TRBV9	NA	TGTGCCAGCAGCGTTAGCCACGATCCTCAGGGCAATGAGCAGTTCTTC	CASSVSHDPQGNEQFF
NA	TRBJ2-3	TRBV6-5	NA	TGTGCCAGCAGTTACTCGTCTGTTCTGGATACGCAGTATTTT	CASSYSSVLDTQYF
NA	TRBJ2-7	TRBV4-1	NA	TGCGCCAGCAGCCAAGTTGACGACCCTATTAATTACGAGCAGTACTTC	CASSQVDDPINYEQYF